Here is one T cell receptor beta chain with its context. The target antigen is unknown. Assay used: immunoSEQ multiplex PCR; TCRdb lists only in-frame clones, some missing. Among 100,000 to 150,000 clones listed, around 92% were seen once. The source of the sample is a study of T cell responses to AZD1222 COVID-19 vaccine. General study points: Seropositive AZD1222 recipients at baseline numbered only 5 to 7. Sampling captured repertoires only after the peak T cell response. Spike-specific TCR breadth and depth both grew after two AZD1222 doses. Nearly half of spike-specific TCRs reportedly target variant regions that are unmutated in the B.1.351 and B.1.1.7 variants.

V trimming: 10 bases; J trimming: 5 bases; junction bases outside the gene matches: 16. The length of the CDR3 is 16 residues. From germline, CDR1 is ENHRY and CDR2 SYGVKD. The source is an adult in good health. The starting material was peripheral blood, obtained on day 0 of AZD1222 vaccination. The chain employs TRBV10-3 and TRBJ2-7; 11 positions agree with TRBD2. The CDR3 loop reads CATKTSGALGFHEQYF. The CDR3 DNA sequence: TGTGCCACTAAGACTAGCGGGGCCCTCGGATTCCACGAGCAGTACTTC.